This T cell receptor (beta chain) is drawn from a study of blood T cell repertoires in COVID-19. Overall study: The study drew acute and convalescent COVID-19 samples from the United States, Italy and Spain. In each case, the material was cDNA or gDNA derived from T cells, B-cell-depleted T cells, or PBMCs.

Using immunoSEQ multiplex PCR, the repertoire was profiled, and TCRdb retains in-frame clones only, with some absent. The sample holds around 140,000 clones; 84% are singletons and the top ten take 1.4%. CDR1 and CDR2 (germline): SGHNT, YYREEE (reference sequence). This CDR3 has 17 residues. Trimming removed 4 bases from V and 2 bases from J; junction bases left unmatched: 7. Sequenced material: peripheral blood. V is TRBV5-4 and J is TRBJ2-7, with 15 bases identical to TRBD2. The clonotype comes from a man between 60 and 70 years old with acute or convalescent COVID-19. DNA of the CDR3: TGTGCCAGCAGCCGAGGGACTAGCGGGGGGAAAACCTACGAGCAGTACTTC. Encoded protein: CASSRGTSGGKTYEQYF.